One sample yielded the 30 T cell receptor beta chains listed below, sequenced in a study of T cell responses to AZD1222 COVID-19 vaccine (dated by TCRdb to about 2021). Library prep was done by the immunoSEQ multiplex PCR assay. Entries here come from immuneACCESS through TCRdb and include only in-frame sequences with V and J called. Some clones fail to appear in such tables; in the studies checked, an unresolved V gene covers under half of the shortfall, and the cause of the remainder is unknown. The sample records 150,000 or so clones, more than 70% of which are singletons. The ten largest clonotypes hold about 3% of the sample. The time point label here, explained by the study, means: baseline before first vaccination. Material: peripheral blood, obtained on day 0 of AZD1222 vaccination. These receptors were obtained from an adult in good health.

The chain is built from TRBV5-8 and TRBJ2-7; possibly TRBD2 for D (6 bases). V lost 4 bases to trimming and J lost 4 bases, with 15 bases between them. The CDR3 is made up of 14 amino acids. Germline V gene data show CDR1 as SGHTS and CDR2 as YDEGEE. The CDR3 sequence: CASSQPGLPYEQYF. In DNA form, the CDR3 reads TGTGCCAGCAGCCAACCGGGACTCCCATACGAGCAGTACTTC.

CDR3 in amino acids: CASSQVWLAANEQFF. The CDR3 region has the DNA TGCGCCAGCAGCCAAGTTTGGCTAGCAGCTAATGAGCAGTTCTTC. This chain uses TRBV4-3 with TRBJ2-1; tentative D call: TRBD2 (5 bases). CDR3 length: 15 amino acids. Between the trimmed V and J ends, which lost 1 base and 7 bases, there was a span of 14 bases. Germline V CDR1 and CDR2: LGHNA, YSLEER.

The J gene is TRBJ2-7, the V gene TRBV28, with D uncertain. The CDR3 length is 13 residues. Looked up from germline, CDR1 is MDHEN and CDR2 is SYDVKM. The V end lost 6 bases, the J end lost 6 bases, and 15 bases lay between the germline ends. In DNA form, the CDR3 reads TGTGCCAGCAGGCTCAGGTTGCCAAGCGAGCAGTACTTC. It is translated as CASRLRLPSEQYF.

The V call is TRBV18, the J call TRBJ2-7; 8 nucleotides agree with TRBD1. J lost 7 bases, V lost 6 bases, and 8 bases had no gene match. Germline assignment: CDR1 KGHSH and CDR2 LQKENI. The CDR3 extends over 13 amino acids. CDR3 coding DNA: TGTGCCAGCTCGCTTGGACAGGGACGTGAGCAGTACTTC. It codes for CASSLGQGREQYF.

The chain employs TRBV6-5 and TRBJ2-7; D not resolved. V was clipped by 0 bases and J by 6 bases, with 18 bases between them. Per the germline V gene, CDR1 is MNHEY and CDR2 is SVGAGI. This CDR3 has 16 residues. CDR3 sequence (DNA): TGTGCCAGCAGTTACTCGAGAGGTAATCCCCCTGGCGAGCAGTACTTC. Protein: CASSYSRGNPPGEQYF.

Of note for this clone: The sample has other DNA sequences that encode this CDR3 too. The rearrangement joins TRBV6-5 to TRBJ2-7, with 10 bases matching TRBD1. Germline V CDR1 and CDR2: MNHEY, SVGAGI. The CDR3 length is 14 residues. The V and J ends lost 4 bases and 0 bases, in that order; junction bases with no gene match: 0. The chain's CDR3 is CASSWDRGSYEQYF. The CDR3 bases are TGTGCCAGCAGTTGGGACAGGGGCTCCTACGAGCAGTACTTC.

CDR3 nucleotides: TGTGCCAGCAGTGAAAACACCAACTATGGCTACACCTTC. As protein: CASSENTNYGYTF. This chain uses TRBV2 with TRBJ1-2, with no clear D. Looked up from germline, CDR1 is SNHLY and CDR2 is FYNNEI. Trimming removed 2 bases at V and 2 bases at J, with 6 bases between. This CDR3 comprises 13 residues.

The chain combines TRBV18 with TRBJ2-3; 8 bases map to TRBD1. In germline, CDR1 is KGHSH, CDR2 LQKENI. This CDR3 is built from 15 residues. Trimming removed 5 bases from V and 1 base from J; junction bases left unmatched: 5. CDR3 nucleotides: TGTGCCAGCTCATTTGGACAGGGAGGCACAGATACGCAGTATTTT. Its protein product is CASSFGQGGTDTQYF.

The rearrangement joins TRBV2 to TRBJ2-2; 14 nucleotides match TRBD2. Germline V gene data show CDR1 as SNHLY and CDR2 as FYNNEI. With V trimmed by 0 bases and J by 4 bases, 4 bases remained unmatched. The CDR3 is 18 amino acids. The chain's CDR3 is CASSEAGLAGGRTGELFF. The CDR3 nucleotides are TGTGCCAGCAGTGAAGCTGGACTAGCGGGAGGTCGCACCGGGGAGCTGTTTTTT.

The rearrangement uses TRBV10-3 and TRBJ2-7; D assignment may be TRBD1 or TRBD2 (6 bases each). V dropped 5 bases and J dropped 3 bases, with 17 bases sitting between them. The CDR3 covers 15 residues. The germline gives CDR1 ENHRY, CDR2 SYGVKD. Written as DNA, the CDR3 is TGTGCCATCAGTCAGTACACCGGGGGCGACTACGAGCAGTACTTC. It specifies CAISQYTGGDYEQYF.

The CDR3 sequence is CATSSGMSNYQPQHF. CDR3 sequence (DNA): TGTGCCACCAGCAGTGGGATGAGCAACTATCAGCCCCAGCATTTT. The chain couples TRBV15 to TRBJ1-5, with no clear D. The CDR3 is 15 amino acids. Germline CDR1 is LNHNV and CDR2 is YYDKDF (reference sequence). Trimming removed 3 bases at V and 5 bases at J, with 14 bases between.

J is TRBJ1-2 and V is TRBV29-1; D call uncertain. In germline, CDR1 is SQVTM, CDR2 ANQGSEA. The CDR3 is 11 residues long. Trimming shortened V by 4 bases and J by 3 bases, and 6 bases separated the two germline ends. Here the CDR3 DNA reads TGCAGCGTTGGGGAGGACTATGGCTACACCTTC. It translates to CSVGEDYGYTF.

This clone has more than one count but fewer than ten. CDR3 DNA: TGTGCCAGCTGGGACAGGGCCTATAATTCACCCCTCCACTTT. It encodes CASWDRAYNSPLHF. The chain couples TRBV27 to TRBJ1-6; 9 positions match TRBD1. Germline V gene data show CDR1 as MNHEY and CDR2 as SMNVEV (reference sequence). This CDR3 is built from 14 residues. The V and J ends lost 8 bases and 2 bases, in that order; junction bases with no gene match: 1.

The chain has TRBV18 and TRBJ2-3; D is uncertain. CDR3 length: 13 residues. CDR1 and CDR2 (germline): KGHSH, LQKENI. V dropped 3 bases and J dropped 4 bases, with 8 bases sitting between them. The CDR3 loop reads CASSPDVSDTQYF. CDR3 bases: TGTGCCAGCTCACCGGACGTTTCAGATACGCAGTATTTT.

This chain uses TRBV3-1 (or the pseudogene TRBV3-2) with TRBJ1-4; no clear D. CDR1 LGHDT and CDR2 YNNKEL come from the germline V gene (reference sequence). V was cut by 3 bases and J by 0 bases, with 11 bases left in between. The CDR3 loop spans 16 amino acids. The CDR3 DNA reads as TGTGCCAGCAGCCACGGGAGCTCTGCAACTAATGAAAAACTGTTTTTT. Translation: CASSHGSSATNEKLFF.

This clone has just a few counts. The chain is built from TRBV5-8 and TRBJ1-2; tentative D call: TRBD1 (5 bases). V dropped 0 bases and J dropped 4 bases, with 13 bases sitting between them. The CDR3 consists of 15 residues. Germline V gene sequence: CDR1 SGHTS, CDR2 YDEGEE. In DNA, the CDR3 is TGTGCCAGCAGCTTGGCGGCAGGGCGTAGCTATGGCTACACCTTC. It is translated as CASSLAAGRSYGYTF.

For the CDR3, the DNA is TGTGCAAGTCGTCAGAGGGACTATGGCTACACCTTC. Translating gives CASRQRDYGYTF. The chain uses TRBV12-2 and TRBJ1-2. TRBV12-2 is marked as a pseudogene. The CDR3 has 12 residues.

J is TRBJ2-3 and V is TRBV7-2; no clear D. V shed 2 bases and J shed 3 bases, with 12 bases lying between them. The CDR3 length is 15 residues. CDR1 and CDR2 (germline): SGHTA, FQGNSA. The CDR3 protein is CASSLMIMATDTQYF. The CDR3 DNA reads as TGTGCCAGCAGCTTAATGATCATGGCTACAGATACGCAGTATTTT.

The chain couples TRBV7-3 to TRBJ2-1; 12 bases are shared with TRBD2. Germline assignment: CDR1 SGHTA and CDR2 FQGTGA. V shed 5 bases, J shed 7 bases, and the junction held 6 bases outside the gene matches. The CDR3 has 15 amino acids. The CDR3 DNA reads TGTGCCAGCAGCCCTAGCGGGGGGGCCGCAAATGAGCAGTTCTTC. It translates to CASSPSGGAANEQFF.

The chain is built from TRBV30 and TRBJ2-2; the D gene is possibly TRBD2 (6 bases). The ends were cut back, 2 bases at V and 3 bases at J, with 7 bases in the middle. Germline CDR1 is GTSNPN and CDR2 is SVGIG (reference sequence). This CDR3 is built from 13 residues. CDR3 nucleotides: TGTGCCTGGAGTCGGGGGTACACCGGGGAGCTGTTTTTT. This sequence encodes CAWSRGYTGELFF.

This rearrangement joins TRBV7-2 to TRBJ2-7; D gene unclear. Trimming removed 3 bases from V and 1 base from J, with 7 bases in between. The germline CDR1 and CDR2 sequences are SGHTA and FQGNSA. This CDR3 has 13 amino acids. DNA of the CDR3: TGTGCCAGCAGCTTTACCTGGTCCTACGAGCAGTACTTC. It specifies CASSFTWSYEQYF.

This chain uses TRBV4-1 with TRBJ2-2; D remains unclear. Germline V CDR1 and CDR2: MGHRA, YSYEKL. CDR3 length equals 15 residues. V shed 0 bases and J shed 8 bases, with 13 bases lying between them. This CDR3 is CASSQEAGKMGELFF. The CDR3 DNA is TGCGCCAGCAGCCAAGAAGCAGGAAAGATGGGGGAGCTGTTTTTT.

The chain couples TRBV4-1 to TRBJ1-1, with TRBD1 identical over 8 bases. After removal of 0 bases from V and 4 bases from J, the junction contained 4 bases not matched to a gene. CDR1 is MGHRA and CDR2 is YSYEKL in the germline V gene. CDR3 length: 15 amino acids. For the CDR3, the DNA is TGCGCCAGCAGCCAAGACAGGGGGCAGTTCACTGAAGCTTTCTTT. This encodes CASSQDRGQFTEAFF.

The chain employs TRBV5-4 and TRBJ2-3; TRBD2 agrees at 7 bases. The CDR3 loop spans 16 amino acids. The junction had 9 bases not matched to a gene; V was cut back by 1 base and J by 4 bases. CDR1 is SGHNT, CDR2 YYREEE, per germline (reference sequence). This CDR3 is CASSLSGGRGSDTQYF. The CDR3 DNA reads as TGTGCCAGCAGCTTGAGCGGCGGGAGAGGGTCAGATACGCAGTATTTT.

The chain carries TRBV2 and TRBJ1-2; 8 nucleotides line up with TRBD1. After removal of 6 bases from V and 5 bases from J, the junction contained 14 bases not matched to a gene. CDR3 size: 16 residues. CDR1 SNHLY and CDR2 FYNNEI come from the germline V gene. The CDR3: CASSPYRDRTIYGYTF. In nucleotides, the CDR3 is TGTGCCAGCAGCCCTTACCGGGACAGGACCATATATGGCTACACCTTC.

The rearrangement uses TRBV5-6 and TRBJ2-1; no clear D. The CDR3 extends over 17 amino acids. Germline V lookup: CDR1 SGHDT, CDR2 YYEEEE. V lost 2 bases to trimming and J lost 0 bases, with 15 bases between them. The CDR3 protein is CASSLGLARSSYNEQFF. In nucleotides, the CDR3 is TGTGCCAGCAGCTTAGGGCTTGCCAGAAGCTCCTACAATGAGCAGTTCTTC. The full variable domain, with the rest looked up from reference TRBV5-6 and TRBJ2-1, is DAGVTQSPTHLIKTRGQQVTLRCSPKSGHDTVSWYQQALGQGPQFIFQYYEEEERQRGNFPDRFSGHQFPNYSSELNVNALLLGDSALYLCASSLGLARSSYNEQFFGPGTRLTVL.

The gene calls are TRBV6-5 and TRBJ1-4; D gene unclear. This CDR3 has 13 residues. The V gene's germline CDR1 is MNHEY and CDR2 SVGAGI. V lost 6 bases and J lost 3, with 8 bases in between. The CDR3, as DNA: TGTGCCAGCAGGGAGGTAGCTAATGAAAAACTGTTTTTT. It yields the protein CASREVANEKLFF.

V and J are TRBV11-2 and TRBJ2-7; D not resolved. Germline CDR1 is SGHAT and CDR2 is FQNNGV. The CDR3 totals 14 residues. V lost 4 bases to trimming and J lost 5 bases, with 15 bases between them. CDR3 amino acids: CASSYALSSDEQYF. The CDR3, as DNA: TGTGCCAGCAGCTACGCCCTTTCCAGTGACGAGCAGTACTTC.

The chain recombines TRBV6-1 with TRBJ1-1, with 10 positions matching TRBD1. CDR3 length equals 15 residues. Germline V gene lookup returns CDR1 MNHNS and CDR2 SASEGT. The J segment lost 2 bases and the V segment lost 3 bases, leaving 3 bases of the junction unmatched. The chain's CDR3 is CASSETGGSNTEAFF. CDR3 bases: TGTGCCAGCAGTGAGACAGGGGGCTCAAACACTGAAGCTTTCTTT.

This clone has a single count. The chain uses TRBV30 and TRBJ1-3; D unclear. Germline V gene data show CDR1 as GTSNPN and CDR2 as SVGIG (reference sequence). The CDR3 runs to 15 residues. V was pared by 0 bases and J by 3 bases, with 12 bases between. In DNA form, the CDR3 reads TGTGCCTGGAGTGTCCCCCGATTTTTTGGAAACACCATATATTTT. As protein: CAWSVPRFFGNTIYF.